The 32 T cell receptor beta chains presented below share a single source sample, sequenced in a study of tissue T cells after allogeneic stem cell transplantation. Produced via immunoSEQ multiplex PCR; TCRdb's table is partial and in-frame only. The sample holds around 4,600 clones, 49% seen once. Sample time point: mouse harvest day 14 after allogeneic transplant. Mouse grafts combined 10^7 T-cell-depleted bone marrow cells with 10^6 splenic CD5+ T cells. The specimen was lymph node tissue. These receptors were obtained from a female BALB/c mouse given C57BL/6 T cells with graft-versus-host disease after an allogeneic hematopoietic cell transplant.

This clone was detected only a few times. Here the gene names and germline are mouse. The read terminates 1 residue ahead of where the CDR3 ends, so the germline J gene completes it. This chain links TRBV2 with TRBJ2-7, with 10 bases that match TRBD2. The CDR3 sequence is 13 residues long. The junction had 1 base not matched to a gene; V was cut back by 4 bases and J by 4 bases. Germline assignment: CDR1 LGHNA and CDR2 YSYQKL. CDR3 amino acids: CASSRDWGYEQYF. Partial CDR3 DNA: TGTGCCAGCAGCCGGGACTGGGGTTATGAACAGTAC.

Note on this clone: Here the gene names and germline are mouse. The read is 1 residue too short to cover the CDR3 end, so that end is filled in from the germline J gene. This rearrangement joins TRBV19 to TRBJ2-5; 8 bases are a match to TRBD2. Unmatched junction bases numbered 8, after V lost 4 bases and J lost 4 bases. CDR3 length equals 15 residues. CDR1 and CDR2 (germline): FNHDT, SITEND (reference sequence). The covered CDR3 bases are TGTGCCAGCAGTCTCGCGGGGGGGCGCGAAGACACCCAGTAC. Its translation: CASSLAGGREDTQY. The CDR3, in full, reads CASSLAGGREDTQYF.

Comment on this clone: Any gene name here is a mouse gene name. The CDR3 goes on 1 residue after the read ends, and that part is filled in from the germline J gene. The chain uses TRBV4 and TRBJ2-2, with 10 bases that match TRBD1. Trimming at V came to 4 bases and at J to 2 bases, leaving 1 base not matched to a gene. This CDR3 has 15 amino acids. CDR1 and CDR2 (germline): LGHDT, YNNKQL (reference sequence). The part of the CDR3 DNA that was read is TGTGCCAGCAGCTTGGGACAGGGGAACACCGGGCAGCTCTAC. Translation: CASSLGQGNTGQLY. In full, the CDR3 reads CASSLGQGNTGQLYF.

With regard to this clone: An end of the junction does not agree with germline; a read error may underlie this. The genes and germline here are from mouse. Read coverage stops 1 residue before the CDR3 terminus; the germline J gene supplies the remainder. V is TRBV29 and J is TRBJ2-2; possible D gene TRBD2, 5 bases. The V gene's germline CDR1 is MSHET and CDR2 SYDVDS. The CDR3 totals 15 residues. The sequenced part of the CDR3 DNA is TGTGCTAGCGGACTCGCGGGGTCAAACACCCGGCAGCTCTAC. Amino acids: CASGLAGSNTRQLY. The whole CDR3 protein is CASGLAGSNTRQLYF.

Concerning this clone itself: Germline and genes: mouse. The missing CDR3 end, 1 residue past where the read stops, is filled in from the germline J gene. The chain combines TRBV13-1 with TRBJ1-5, with a tentative D call TRBD1 (6 bases). The V and J ends lost 3 bases and 3 bases respectively, with 10 bases between them. CDR1 and CDR2 (germline): NSHNY, SYGAGN. The CDR3 extends over 14 amino acids. Incomplete CDR3 DNA: TGTGCCAGCAGTGGCAGGGGCGGCAACCAGGCTCCGCTT. It codes for CASSGRGGNQAPL. The full CDR3 sequence reads CASSGRGGNQAPLF.

This clone was found a few times. The gene names given are mouse names. The read ends 1 residue early relative to the CDR3; the germline J gene fills the gap. The rearrangement joins TRBV17 to TRBJ2-2; 9 bases fit TRBD1. Germline V lookup: CDR1 MNHDT, CDR2 YYDKIL. J was trimmed by 2 bases and V by 3 bases; bases with no gene match: 4. This CDR3 has 16 amino acids. This CDR3 reads CASSSGTGINTGQLYF. Incomplete CDR3 DNA: TGTGCTAGCAGTAGTGGGACAGGGATCAACACCGGGCAGCTCTAC.

For this clone: Mouse gene names and germline throughout. The CDR3 end lies 1 residue beyond the end of the read and is filled in from the germline J gene. The V gene is TRBV20, the J gene TRBJ2-5; no firm D call. The CDR3 has 11 residues. The germline V gene has CDR1 GFQATS and CDR2 STVNSAI. Trimming removed 5 bases from V and 3 bases from J, with 6 bases in between. Partial CDR3 DNA: TGTGGTGCTGGGCAGCAAGACACCCAGTAC. Protein: CGAGQQDTQY. The complete CDR3 protein is CGAGQQDTQYF.

This clone is termed large. Gene names refer to mouse genes. The CDR3 is cut off 1 residue early in the read; its end comes from the germline J gene. V gene TRBV14 combines with J gene TRBJ1-4; weak D call: TRBD1 (6 bases). There are 15 residues in the CDR3. Germline CDR1 and CDR2: SGHDT and FRDEAV. V shed 5 bases and J shed 0 bases, with 11 bases lying between them. The CDR3 loop reads CASRRQDISNERLFF. The sequenced part of the CDR3 DNA is TGTGCCAGCAGACGACAGGACATTTCCAACGAAAGATTATTT.

In regard to this clone: Any gene name here is a mouse gene name. The read ends 1 residue shy of where the CDR3 ends; the end is completed using the germline J gene. The rearrangement uses TRBV12-1 and TRBJ2-7, with 13 nucleotides matching TRBD2. Germline lookup yields CDR1 SGHSN and CDR2 HYEKVE. Germline trimming cut 2 bases from V and 5 bases from J; bases unmatched to any gene: 2. The CDR3 spans 14 residues. The CDR3 region is CASSRGTGGDEQYF. The part of the CDR3 DNA that was read is TGTGCCAGCTCTCGCGGGACTGGGGGGGATGAACAGTAC.

As to this clone: Gene names refer to mouse genes. The CDR3 end is not reached by the read, which stops 1 residue before it; the germline J gene fills it in. The J gene is TRBJ2-5, the V gene TRBV26, with 7 positions matching TRBD2. Germline V gene data show CDR1 as KGHPV and CDR2 as FQNQEV (reference sequence). This CDR3 region has 14 residues. Trimming cost V 2 bases and J 2 bases; bases outside gene matches: 1. The CDR3 spells CASSLTGAQDTQYF. The DNA read from the CDR3 is TGTGCCAGCAGTCTGACTGGGGCCCAAGACACCCAGTAC.

This clone showed up just a few times. The germline and genes are mouse ones. CDR3: CTCSADLGRDDEQYF. CDR3 bases read: TGCACCTGCAGTGCAGATTTGGGGCGCGACGATGAACAGTAC. The chain has TRBV1 and TRBJ2-7, with D possibly being TRBD1 or TRBD2 (5 bases each). The read finishes 1 residue shy of the CDR3 end, and the germline J gene is used to complete it. The V end lost 0 bases, the J end lost 5 bases, and 14 bases lay between the germline ends. CDR1 and CDR2 (germline): NSQYPW, LRSPGD (reference sequence). The CDR3 totals 15 residues.

Judged by abundance, this clone is medium-sized. Genes here carry mouse names. The read stops 1 residue short of the end of the CDR3; the missing end is completed from the germline J gene. V is TRBV31 and J is TRBJ2-7; 9 positions match TRBD2. Germline V CDR1 and CDR2: GKSSPN, SITVG. CDR3 length: 13 amino acids. The J segment lost 3 bases and the V segment lost 3 bases, leaving 3 bases of the junction unmatched. The sequenced part of the CDR3 DNA is TGTGCCTGGAGCAGGGACTGGGACTATGAACAGTAC. It translates to CAWSRDWDYEQY. The entire CDR3 reads CAWSRDWDYEQYF.

This clone is labeled as medium-sized (0.01 to 0.1%). Germline and genes: mouse. CDR3 sequence reads: CASSADFANTGQLYF. The sequenced CDR3 bases are TGTGCCAGCAGCGCGGACTTTGCAAACACCGGGCAGCTCTAC. The V call is TRBV3, the J call TRBJ2-2, with D possibly matching TRBD2 (5 bases). The read falls 1 residue short of the CDR3 end, and the missing part is taken from the germline J gene. V was clipped by 5 bases and J by 0 bases, with 10 bases between them. This CDR3 is built from 15 residues. Germline V gene data show CDR1 as SNHLY and CDR2 as FYNGKV (reference sequence).

On this clone: Gene names are mouse gene names. The read halts 1 residue ahead of the CDR3 end, with the missing end drawn from the germline J gene. The chain uses TRBV3 and TRBJ2-2; D is perhaps TRBD1 (6 bases). Trimming left V 2 bases short and J 4 bases short, with 11 bases between. This CDR3 comprises 15 residues. CDR1 is SNHLY, CDR2 FYNGKV, per germline (reference sequence). The part of the CDR3 DNA that was read is TGTGCCAGCAGCTTAAGGGGCAGGGGCACCGGGCAGCTCTAC. Its protein product is CASSLRGRGTGQLY. The CDR3 reads in full as CASSLRGRGTGQLYF. The full variable domain, rest sourced from reference TRBV3 and TRBJ2-2, is GPKVLQIPSHQIIDMGQMVTLNCDPVSNHLYFYWYKQILGQQMEFLVNFYNGKVMEKSKLFKDQFSVERPDGSYFTLKIQPTALEDSAVYFCASSLRGRGTGQLYFGEGSKLTVL.

Concerning this clone: Gene names are the mouse ones. The sequenced fragment ends 1 residue before the CDR3 boundary, so the rest is inferred from the germline J gene. The same CDR3 can be traced to other DNA sequences in this sample. This chain uses TRBV26 with TRBJ2-2; the D gene could be TRBD1 or TRBD2 (5 bases each). Germline assignment: CDR1 KGHPV and CDR2 FQNQEV (reference sequence). CDR3 length equals 14 residues. Between the trimmed V and J ends, which lost 3 bases and 2 bases, there was a span of 7 bases. CDR3 bases read: TGTGCCAGCAGTCTTGGGGCGAACACCGGGCAGCTCTAC. Its translation: CASSLGANTGQLY. The complete CDR3 sequence is CASSLGANTGQLYF.

A remark on this clone: The germline and genes are mouse ones. The CDR3 is cut off 1 residue early in the read; its end comes from the germline J gene. This chain uses TRBV26 with TRBJ1-1; D uncertain. The V gene's germline CDR1 is KGHPV and CDR2 FQNQEV (reference sequence). The CDR3 covers 13 residues. Trimming removed 2 bases from V and 1 base from J, with 5 bases in between. Here the CDR3 reads CASSLRRNTEVFF. CDR3 DNA, as far as it was read: TGTGCCAGCAGTCTGAGGAGGAACACAGAAGTCTTC.

Of note for this clone: Each gene name is a mouse one. With the read ending 1 residue before the CDR3 end, the germline J gene is used to fill in that end. The chain uses TRBV15 and TRBJ1-4; 7 bases are a match to TRBD1. The V and J ends lost 6 bases and 5 bases, in that order; junction bases with no gene match: 9. The CDR3 extends over 15 amino acids. Germline V gene data show CDR1 as SGHND and CDR2 as FRSKSL. Partial CDR3 DNA: TGTGCCAGCAGCCTACAGGGGAGACGGAACGAAAGATTATTT. Amino acid sequence: CASSLQGRRNERLF. The entire CDR3 is CASSLQGRRNERLFF. The whole variable domain, filled in from reference TRBV15 and TRBJ1-4, reads DAGVTQTPRHEVAEKGQTIILKCEPVSGHNDLFWYRQTKIQGLELLSYFRSKSLMEDGGAFKDRFKAEMLNSSFSTLKIQPTEPKDSAVYLCASSLQGRRNERLFFGHGTKLSVL.

About this clone: The germline and genes are mouse ones. From the germline J gene comes the end of the CDR3, since the read stops 1 residue before it. The rearrangement links TRBV13-1 to TRBJ2-5; D gene uncertain. The CDR3 extends over 14 amino acids. The ends were cut back, 4 bases at V and 2 bases at J, with 11 bases in the middle. Germline V lookup: CDR1 NSHNY, CDR2 SYGAGN. CDR3 DNA, as far as it was read: TGTGCCAGCAGTAAGGCACCCTTCCAAGACACCCAGTAC. As protein: CASSKAPFQDTQY. The full-length CDR3 reads as CASSKAPFQDTQYF.

Notes on this clone: Genes and germline come from the mouse. The read halts 1 residue ahead of the CDR3 end, with the missing end drawn from the germline J gene. Other DNA sequences within the sample encode an identical CDR3. The V gene is TRBV16, the J gene TRBJ2-1, with 7 bases fitting TRBD1. The CDR3 spans 12 residues. With V trimmed by 9 bases and J by 4 bases, 3 bases remained unmatched. In germline, CDR1 is SGHSA, CDR2 FRNQAP. The CDR3 is CASRDRYAEQFF. The part of the CDR3 DNA that was read is TGTGCAAGTCGGGACAGATATGCTGAGCAGTTC.

As regards this clone: Any gene name here is a mouse gene name. The read ends 1 residue early relative to the CDR3; the germline J gene fills the gap. This chain joins TRBV13-2 and TRBJ2-4; TRBD1 matches 10 bases. The ends lost 3 bases at V and 7 bases at J; junction bases unmatched: 5. Germline CDR1 is NNHNN and CDR2 is SYGAGS (reference sequence). This CDR3 spans 14 amino acids. The CDR3 here is CASGVPGQGYTLYF. The DNA read from the CDR3 is TGTGCCAGCGGTGTCCCGGGACAGGGGTACACCTTGTAC.

This clone was observed once. Genes and germline come from the mouse. The read is 1 residue too short to cover the CDR3 end, so that end is filled in from the germline J gene. This chain joins TRBV13-3 and TRBJ2-5, with D possibly being TRBD2 (6 bases). Germline CDR1 and CDR2: NNHDY and SYVADS. The V gene lost 1 base and the J gene lost 3 bases, with 6 bases spanning the gap. This CDR3 spans 13 amino acids. The chain's CDR3 is CASSDWGQDTQYF. The sequenced CDR3 bases are TGTGCCAGCAGTGATTGGGGGCAAGACACCCAGTAC.

Turning to this clone: Gene names and germline match the mouse. Read coverage stops 1 residue before the CDR3 terminus; the germline J gene supplies the remainder. The V call is TRBV3, the J call TRBJ2-2; D ambiguous. CDR1 and CDR2 from the germline V gene are SNHLY and FYNGKV (reference sequence). The CDR3 is made up of 14 amino acids. V was trimmed by 1 base and J by 1 base, leaving 4 bases between them. This CDR3 is CASSLGLNTGQLYF. The CDR3 bases that were read are TGTGCCAGCAGCTTAGGACTAAACACCGGGCAGCTCTAC. The whole variable domain, remainder taken from reference TRBV3 and TRBJ2-2, is GPKVLQIPSHQIIDMGQMVTLNCDPVSNHLYFYWYKQILGQQMEFLVNFYNGKVMEKSKLFKDQFSVERPDGSYFTLKIQPTALEDSAVYFCASSLGLNTGQLYFGEGSKLTVL.

As to this clone: Germline and genes: mouse. The CDR3 end is not reached by the read, which stops 1 residue before it; the germline J gene fills it in. This sequence joins TRBV16 and TRBJ2-7; 7 bases align to TRBD1. The V and J ends lost 6 bases and 6 bases, in that order; junction bases with no gene match: 2. The CDR3 spans 11 residues. Looked up from germline, CDR1 is SGHSA and CDR2 is FRNQAP. CDR3 loop: CASRGTVEQYF. The DNA read from the CDR3 is TGTGCAAGCAGAGGGACAGTTGAACAGTAC.

By share of the sample, this clone is medium-sized. Gene names follow the mouse nomenclature. The read terminates 1 residue before the CDR3 end, so the remaining end is supplied by the germline J gene. V and J are TRBV13-2 and TRBJ2-5, with TRBD2 matching over 9 bases. CDR1 NNHNN and CDR2 SYGAGS come from the germline V gene (reference sequence). This CDR3 has 16 residues. J gave up 4 bases and V 3 bases, and 9 bases lay outside the gene matches. Partial CDR3 DNA: TGTGCCAGCGGTGGGGAGACTGGGGGCTGGGAAGACACCCAGTAC. Translated, it gives CASGGETGGWEDTQY. The full CDR3 protein reads CASGGETGGWEDTQYF.

Turning to this clone: The germline and genes are mouse ones. The sequence runs out 1 residue before the end of the CDR3; the remainder is reconstructed from the germline J gene. This chain joins TRBV20 and TRBJ2-1, with TRBD2 matching over 9 bases. V was pared by 4 bases and J by 7 bases, with 2 bases of the junction left unmatched. The CDR3 runs to 12 residues. Germline CDR1 and CDR2: GFQATS and STVNSAI. The DNA read from the CDR3 is TGTGGTGCTACAACTGGGGGGGCTGAGCAGTTC. Translated: CGATTGGAEQF. The CDR3 as a whole reads CGATTGGAEQFF.

A note on this clone: Gene names denote mouse genes. The sequenced fragment ends 1 residue before the CDR3 boundary, so the rest is inferred from the germline J gene. This chain uses TRBV13-1 with TRBJ2-1, with TRBD1 matching 9 bases. CDR1 NSHNY and CDR2 SYGAGN come from the germline V gene. CDR3 length: 13 amino acids. The ends lost 7 bases at V and 4 bases at J; junction bases unmatched: 3. This CDR3 reads CASRTGVYAEQFF. The covered CDR3 bases are TGTGCCAGCCGGACAGGGGTTTATGCTGAGCAGTTC.

Comments on this clone: Genes and germline are mouse. The CDR3 end lies 1 residue beyond the end of the read and is filled in from the germline J gene. This chain connects TRBV30 to TRBJ2-7; 13 nucleotides agree with TRBD2. The germline CDR1 and CDR2 sequences are SQVVS and ANEGSEA. J gave up 4 bases and V 2 bases, and 5 bases lay outside the gene matches. The CDR3 length is 15 residues. The CDR3 reads CSSRPPGLGGYEQYF. The covered CDR3 bases are TGTAGTTCTAGACCTCCGGGACTGGGGGGGTATGAACAGTAC. Based on the CDR3 plus reference TRBV30 and TRBJ2-7, the full variable domain is SVLLYQKPNRDICQSGTSLKIQCVADSQVVSMFWYQQFQEQSLMLMATANEGSEATYESGFTKDKFPISRPNLTFSTLTVNNARPGDSSIYFCSSRPPGLGGYEQYFGPGTRLTVL.

Remarks on this clone: The gene names given are mouse names. The observed sequence ends 1 residue before the CDR3 terminus, with the missing tail filled in from the germline J gene. The chain is built from TRBV16 and TRBJ1-1; TRBD1 matches at 7 bases. Germline CDR1 SGHSA, CDR2 FRNQAP. The V gene end was trimmed by 3 bases and the J gene end by 0 bases; junction bases not matched to a gene: 4. The CDR3 is made up of 15 amino acids. The CDR3 bases that were read are TGTGCAAGCAGCTTCAGACAGGGTGCAAACACAGAAGTCTTC. Residues: CASSFRQGANTEVF. The full CDR3 protein reads CASSFRQGANTEVFF.

With regard to this clone: The listed genes are named as in mouse. The read falls 1 residue short of the CDR3 end, and the missing part is taken from the germline J gene. The chain links TRBV26 to TRBJ2-1; TRBD1 might be the D (7 bases). Trimming took off 2 bases at V and 6 bases at J, with 8 bases between the two ends. The V gene's germline CDR1 is KGHPV and CDR2 FQNQEV (reference sequence). CDR3 length: 13 residues. CDR3 sequence reads: CASSLRGPAEQFF. Partial CDR3 DNA: TGTGCCAGCAGTCTGAGGGGGCCTGCTGAGCAGTTC.

This clone rates as medium-sized. The germline and genes are mouse ones. Sequencing ends 1 residue short of the CDR3 end; the germline J gene provides the rest. The chain uses TRBV26 and TRBJ2-5; D is ambiguous. The CDR3 runs to 13 residues. The V gene lost 4 bases and the J gene lost 2 bases, with 7 bases spanning the gap. Germline V gives CDR1 KGHPV, CDR2 FQNQEV (reference sequence). The CDR3 bases that were read are TGTGCCAGCAGTCGTGGGATCCAAGACACCCAGTAC. Protein sequence: CASSRGIQDTQY. The CDR3 reads in full as CASSRGIQDTQYF.

For this clone: Germline and genes: mouse. The read ends 1 residue before the CDR3 terminus; that terminus is restored from the germline J gene. V and J are TRBV13-1 and TRBJ1-4; 7 bases are a match to TRBD1. The CDR3 runs 14 residues. CDR1 is NSHNY, CDR2 SYGAGN, per germline. The V and J ends lost 2 bases and 3 bases, in that order; junction bases with no gene match: 1. The covered CDR3 bases are TGTGCCAGCAGTGAACAGGGGACCAACGAAAGATTATTT. Translating it yields CASSEQGTNERLF. The full CDR3 is CASSEQGTNERLFF.

A word on this clone: All gene names here are mouse names. With the read ending 1 residue before the CDR3 end, the germline J gene is used to fill in that end. The J gene is TRBJ2-5, the V gene TRBV12-1; 14 bases map to TRBD2. Germline V CDR1 and CDR2: SGHSN, HYEKVE. The V segment lost 3 bases and the J segment 6 bases; nucleotides outside the gene matches: 4. CDR3 length: 15 residues. The sequenced CDR3 bases are TGTGCCAGCTCTTTCGGGACTGGGGGGGCGGACACCCAGTAC. This encodes CASSFGTGGADTQY. The CDR3 as a whole reads CASSFGTGGADTQYF.